This passage covers 19 T cell receptor beta chains from one sample sequenced in a study of blood T cell repertoires in COVID-19. Here immunoSEQ multiplex PCR was the method, and the copy in TCRdb shows in-frame clones only, minus some. The sample has 200,000 to 300,000 clones, approximately 86% seen once. The sample was peripheral blood. The receptors here all came from a man aged 25 to 40 with active or convalescent COVID-19.

V usage is TRBV4-3 and J usage is TRBJ2-2; the D gene is possibly TRBD2 (5 bases). The V gene lost 1 base and the J gene lost 6 bases, with 9 bases spanning the gap. This CDR3 has 14 residues. In germline, CDR1 is LGHNA, CDR2 YSLEER. The CDR3 sequence is CASSQAGVAGELFF. Here the CDR3 DNA reads TGCGCCAGCAGCCAAGCCGGGGTTGCCGGGGAGCTGTTTTTT.

This sequence joins TRBV10-3 and TRBJ2-1, with 10 bases identical to TRBD2. This CDR3 region has 15 residues. CDR1 and CDR2 (germline): ENHRY, SYGVKD. Trimming at V came to 5 bases and at J to 4 bases, leaving 5 bases not matched to a gene. Written as DNA, the CDR3 is TGTGCCATCAGTTCTAGCGGGGGCCCATACAATGAGCAGTTCTTC. This codes for CAISSSGGPYNEQFF.

This clone was recorded once. This chain links TRBV5-4 with TRBJ2-2; 8 bases are shared with TRBD2. This CDR3 has 18 amino acids. V shed 4 bases, J shed 0 bases, and the junction held 11 bases outside the gene matches. Germline lookup yields CDR1 SGHNT and CDR2 YYREEE (reference sequence). CDR3 residues: CASSVASGGHANTGELFF. CDR3 DNA: TGTGCCAGCAGCGTGGCGAGCGGGGGCCACGCGAACACCGGGGAGCTGTTTTTT.

This clone was recorded only once. J is TRBJ1-1 and V is TRBV6-6; D possibly corresponds to TRBD1 (6 bases). Looked up from germline, CDR1 is MNHNY and CDR2 is SVGAGI (reference sequence). With 8 bases removed from V and 3 bases from J, the gap between germline ends came to 16 bases. CDR3 size: 14 residues. CDR3 residues: CASGETGRYTEAFF. CDR3 coding DNA: TGTGCCAGCGGGGAGACAGGTCGGTACACTGAAGCTTTCTTT.

The chain uses TRBV20-1 and TRBJ2-2; D might be TRBD1 (6 bases). The germline CDR1 and CDR2 sequences are DFQATT and SNEGSKA (reference sequence). The V and J ends lost 3 bases and 6 bases respectively, with 14 bases between them. CDR3 length equals 14 residues. The CDR3 is CSASFPGVSGELFF. The CDR3 DNA reads as TGCAGTGCTAGTTTTCCAGGGGTTTCCGGGGAGCTGTTTTTT.

CDR3 sequence reads: CASSLAGGVIDTQYF. The DNA for the CDR3 is TGTGCCAGCAGCTTAGCGGGGGGTGTGATAGATACGCAGTATTTT. V and J are TRBV7-8 and TRBJ2-3; a possible D gene is TRBD2 (6 bases). The CDR3 is 15 amino acids. V was clipped by 0 bases and J by 5 bases, with 12 bases between them. CDR1 and CDR2 (germline): SGHVS, FQNEAQ.

The chain recombines TRBV27 with TRBJ2-7; the D gene is possibly TRBD1 (6 bases). The V gene lost 6 bases and the J gene lost 4 bases, with 22 bases spanning the gap. Germline V CDR1 and CDR2: MNHEY, SMNVEV (reference sequence). The CDR3 covers 16 residues. CDR3 nucleotides: TGTGCCAGCAGCCAGAGTCCGGACGGGACACAGTACGAGCAGTACTTC. It translates to CASSQSPDGTQYEQYF.

This clone occurred a few times. The chain has TRBV5-1 and TRBJ1-4; D gene unclear. This CDR3 spans 14 amino acids. Trimming removed 3 bases from V and 4 bases from J, with 10 bases in between. Looked up from germline, CDR1 is SGHRS and CDR2 is YFSETQ. The CDR3, as DNA: TGCGCCAGCAGCTCGACGGGAAATAATGAAAAACTGTTTTTT. Protein sequence: CASSSTGNNEKLFF. The variable domain in full, completed from reference TRBV5-1 and TRBJ1-4, reads KAGVTQTPRYLIKTRGQQVTLSCSPISGHRSVSWYQQTPGQGLQFLFEYFSETQRNKGNFPGRFSGRQFSNSRSEMNVSTLELGDSALYLCASSSTGNNEKLFFGSGTQLSVL.

The CDR3 DNA sequence: TGTGCCAGCAGCCTAACGGGACTGCTGGAAGAGCAGTACTTC. Protein: CASSLTGLLEEQYF. This chain joins TRBV7-9 and TRBJ2-7; D possibly corresponds to TRBD2 (6 bases). Germline V CDR1 and CDR2: SEHNR, FQNEAQ (reference sequence). The CDR3 runs 14 residues. Between the trimmed V and J ends, which lost 5 bases and 7 bases, there was a span of 18 bases.

The chain joins TRBV6-5 to TRBJ2-7, with 8 bases fitting TRBD1. This CDR3 is 15 amino acids long. The ends lost 10 bases at V and 4 bases at J; junction bases unmatched: 15. CDR1 MNHEY and CDR2 SVGAGI come from the germline V gene. CDR3 sequence: CATRFIPGGAYEQYF. The CDR3 DNA reads as TGTGCCACCAGGTTTATACCAGGGGGCGCTTACGAGCAGTACTTC.

For the CDR3, the DNA is TGCGCCAGCAGCTTGACCCAGGGGCATGAGCAGTTCTTC. Protein sequence: CASSLTQGHEQFF. The V call is TRBV5-1, the J call TRBJ2-1; D is possibly TRBD1 (6 bases). CDR3 length equals 13 residues. Germline-derived CDR1 and CDR2 are SGHRS and YFSETQ. Trimming removed 1 base at V and 8 bases at J, with 10 bases between.

V usage is TRBV30 and J usage is TRBJ1-2; 7 nucleotides line up with TRBD1. Germline CDR1 reads GTSNPN; CDR2 reads SVGIG (reference sequence). CDR3 length: 13 amino acids. The ends lost 3 bases at V and 3 bases at J; junction bases unmatched: 4. The CDR3 DNA reads TGTGCCTGGAGGGTCGACAGGGACTATGGCTACACCTTC. The encoded protein is CAWRVDRDYGYTF.

The CDR3 coding sequence is TGTGCCAGCAGCCCTAGGACGGGACAGGGCCAAGAGACCCAGTACTTC. Protein: CASSPRTGQGQETQYF. V gene TRBV5-4 combines with J gene TRBJ2-5; the match to TRBD1 covers 9 bases. Trimming removed 4 bases from V and 1 base from J; junction bases left unmatched: 8. CDR3 length: 16 amino acids. Germline CDR1 and CDR2: SGHNT and YYREEE (reference sequence).

The chain carries TRBV29-1 and TRBJ1-4, with no clear D. Germline lookup yields CDR1 SQVTM and CDR2 ANQGSEA. This CDR3 region has 13 residues. The germline V and J ends were trimmed by 4 bases and 0 bases, with 6 bases remaining between them. CDR3 sequence (DNA): TGCAGCGTTGGGCCTGCAACTAATGAAAAACTGTTTTTT. Amino acids: CSVGPATNEKLFF.

The chain recombines TRBV5-1 with TRBJ1-4; tentatively, D is TRBD1 (5 bases). The CDR3 spans 14 residues. V was shortened by 4 bases and J by 2 bases, with 9 bases between the two germline ends. Germline V CDR1 and CDR2: SGHRS, YFSETQ. CDR3 loop: CASSDQGTNEKLFF. CDR3 sequence (DNA): TGCGCCAGCAGCGATCAGGGTACTAATGAAAAACTGTTTTTT.

This clone was counted a single time. J is TRBJ2-5 and V is TRBV5-6; D perhaps matches TRBD1 (6 bases). The CDR3 contains 14 residues. Deletions cut 1 base from V and 3 bases from J, with 10 bases between. From germline, CDR1 is SGHDT and CDR2 YYEEEE. CDR3 in amino acids: CASSLLTGEETQYF. In DNA form, the CDR3 reads TGTGCCAGCAGCTTGTTGACAGGTGAAGAGACCCAGTACTTC.

This chain joins TRBV29-1 and TRBJ1-4; 9 bases match TRBD1. J lost 7 bases, V lost 7 bases, and 7 bases had no gene match. The CDR3 has 13 amino acids. Germline loops: CDR1 SQVTM, CDR2 ANQGSEA. The CDR3 sequence: CSAYRGRGEKLFF. CDR3 coding DNA: TGCAGCGCCTACAGGGGGCGCGGTGAAAAACTGTTTTTT.

In DNA, the CDR3 is TGTGCCATCAGTGGTTTTACGAGGGGGCTCGGCGATGAGCAGTTCTTC. Its translation is CAISGFTRGLGDEQFF. The genes are TRBV10-3 and TRBJ2-1; 7 bases match TRBD1. This CDR3 is built from 16 residues. Germline V gene lookup returns CDR1 ENHRY and CDR2 SYGVKD. The V gene end was trimmed by 4 bases and the J gene end by 8 bases; junction bases not matched to a gene: 14.

V gene TRBV11-2 combines with J gene TRBJ2-1, with TRBD2 identical over 8 bases. CDR1 is SGHAT and CDR2 is FQNNGV in the germline V gene. This CDR3 comprises 16 residues. After removal of 3 bases from V and 8 bases from J, the junction contained 12 bases not matched to a gene. CDR3 residues: CASSFEWRGASHEQFF. CDR3 coding DNA: TGTGCCAGCAGCTTTGAGTGGCGGGGGGCCTCTCATGAGCAGTTCTTC. Variable domain in full (rest from reference TRBV11-2 and TRBJ2-1): EAGVAQSPRYKIIEKRQSVAFWCNPISGHATLYWYQQILGQGPKLLIQFQNNGVVDDSQLPKDRFSAERLKGVDSTLKIQPAKLEDSAVYLCASSFEWRGASHEQFFGPGTRLTVL.